This T cell receptor beta chain was sequenced during a study of beta chain features in type 1 diabetes. The study reverse transcribed the entire isolated RNA, so it sequenced expressed TCRB transcripts. Using immunoSEQ multiplex PCR, the repertoire was profiled, and TCRdb retains in-frame clones only, with some absent. The sample has some 330,000 clones, roughly 9.6% seen once; the top ten hold more than 0.015%. The CDR3 has 16 amino acids. V was pared by 0 bases and J by 4 bases, with 11 bases between. Germline V CDR1 and CDR2: SGHDT, YYEEEE. This clone was observed a handful of times. This sequence was found in a woman aged 30 to 39 in good health. Material: naive CD4+ T cells from blood. The chain uses TRBV5-6 and TRBJ2-6; possibly TRBD2 for D (5 bases). The DNA for the CDR3 is TGTGCCAGCAGCTTGGGAGGAGGTTCAGGGGCCAACGTCCTGACTTTC. Residues: CASSLGGGSGANVLTF.